This T cell receptor beta chain was found in a study of cytomegalovirus exposure and HLA in healthy donors. Looking at the study overall: The same platform was used for the 110 or so validation repertoires as for the approximately 630 first-cohort repertoires, as reported in a later analysis. Overall study findings and caveats: Specific recognition of CMV antigens was confirmed in vitro for a few chains (all CMV-associated). The study recorded 160 or so TCR beta chains that were cytomegalovirus-associated.

As for this clone: What it recognizes is unknown.

The CDR3 loop spans 17 amino acids. From germline, CDR1 is SGHTA and CDR2 FQGNSA. After removal of 1 base from V and 8 bases from J, the junction contained 13 bases not matched to a gene. The method was immunoSEQ multiplex PCR; TCRdb's version includes in-frame clones alone and lacks a portion of them. The sample includes under 200,000 clones, approximately 87% of them seen just once. The receptor was derived from a woman younger than 45 in good health and CMV-seronegative. This rearrangement joins TRBV7-2 to TRBJ2-1; 8 bases are a match to TRBD1. What was sequenced was PBMCs. CDR3 coding DNA: TGTGCCAGCAGCTTAGGAAAGGGACAGGTGGTAACCCATGAGCAGTTCTTC. Its protein product is CASSLGKGQVVTHEQFF.